This entry lists 12 T cell receptor beta chains sequenced from one sample in a study of CD8 T cells in ankylosing spondylitis. TCRdb reanalysed the 5' RACE reads using MiXCR and keeps one entry per CDR3 protein. The table includes some 130,000 distinct CDR3 sequences, about 7% detected once. The specimen sequenced was blood, either unsorted or a sorted T cell fraction (not recorded which). These receptors originate from a female donor with ankylosing spondylitis or in good health (not recorded which).

This clonotype was found many times. The CDR3 here is CASSFRSHNEQFF. CDR3 bases: TGTGCCAGCAGTTTCAGAAGCCACAATGAGCAGTTCTTC. The rearrangement links TRBV27 to TRBJ2-1; no firm D call. Trimming pared 3 bases from V and 5 bases from J, leaving 8 bases between. Germline V gene data show CDR1 as MNHEY and CDR2 as SMNVEV (reference sequence). This CDR3 region has 13 residues.

In its sample, this clonotype was seen many times. V usage is TRBV20-1 and J usage is TRBJ2-6; 8 bases are a match to TRBD2. The germline V gene encodes CDR1 DFQATT and CDR2 SNEGSKA (reference sequence). The CDR3 totals 17 residues. The J segment lost 1 base and the V segment lost 2 bases, leaving 7 bases of the junction unmatched. CDR3 loop: CSARQTGGGSGANVLTF. In DNA form, the CDR3 reads TGCAGTGCTAGACAAACCGGGGGGGGGTCTGGGGCCAACGTCCTGACTTTC.

This clonotype was seen at least ten times. The chain employs TRBV5-6 and TRBJ2-5; 9 bases map to TRBD1. The CDR3 has 22 amino acids. Germline trimming cut 1 base from V and 4 bases from J; bases unmatched to any gene: 26. CDR1 SGHDT and CDR2 YYEEEE come from the germline V gene. The CDR3 bases are TGTGCCAGCAGCTTGCGATGGGGGACAGGGTGGAGTTCGTCCTTACAACGAGAGACCCAGTACTTC. Translating gives CASSLRWGTGWSSSLQRETQYF.

This clonotype was detected ten times or more. The V gene is TRBV10-3, the J gene TRBJ1-2; D uncertain. The germline V and J ends were trimmed by 0 bases and 0 bases, with 8 bases remaining between them. In germline, CDR1 is ENHRY, CDR2 SYGVKD. The CDR3 loop spans 15 amino acids. CDR3: CAISESSGTNYGYTF. For the CDR3, the DNA is TGTGCCATCAGTGAGTCGTCGGGGACTAACTATGGCTACACCTTC.

This clonotype has ten or more counts. Here the CDR3 reads CASSDGSHISGKLFF. CDR3 coding DNA: TGTGCCAGCAGCGACGGGTCCCATATTAGCGGAAAACTGTTTTTT. The genes are TRBV9 and TRBJ1-4; D is unclear. CDR3 length: 15 residues. V was shortened by 3 bases and J by 10 bases, with 19 bases between the two germline ends. Germline V CDR1 and CDR2: SGDLS, YYNGEE. Filled out from reference TRBV9 and TRBJ1-4, the complete variable domain reads DSGVTQTPKHLITATGQRVTLRCSPRSGDLSVYWYQQSLDQGLQFLIQYYNGEERAKGNILERFSAQQFPDLHSELNLSSLELGDSALYFCASSDGSHISGKLFFGSGTQLSVL.

At least ten counts were recorded for this clonotype. The chain combines TRBV15 with TRBJ1-2; no definite D call. V was shortened by 0 bases and J by 6 bases, with 14 bases between the two germline ends. This CDR3 is 15 amino acids long. CDR1 is LNHNV and CDR2 is YYDKDF in the germline V gene (reference sequence). The CDR3 DNA follows: TGTGCCACCAGCAGAGACACTGTAAGAGGACATGGCTACACCTTC. Translating it yields CATSRDTVRGHGYTF.

In this sample, this clonotype turned up many times. The V and J genes are TRBV2 and TRBJ2-3; no firm D call. The germline gives CDR1 SNHLY, CDR2 FYNNEI. This CDR3 comprises 13 residues. Trimming took 3 bases from V and 2 from J, leaving 6 bases between them. The CDR3 nucleotides read TGTGCCAGCAGTGACTACGCCACAGATACGCAGTATTTT. Its protein is CASSDYATDTQYF.

Ten or more counts support this clonotype. The chain recombines TRBV2 with TRBJ2-7; D possibly corresponds to TRBD2 (5 bases). From germline, CDR1 is SNHLY and CDR2 FYNNEI. The CDR3 covers 14 residues. Between the trimmed V and J ends, which lost 8 bases and 3 bases, there was a span of 17 bases. The CDR3: CASRALGPYYEQYF. The CDR3 DNA sequence: TGTGCCAGCCGAGCACTAGGACCTTACTACGAGCAGTACTTC.

This clonotype was seen at least ten times. The chain has TRBV9 and TRBJ1-1, with D unresolved. V was trimmed by 0 bases and J by 1 base, leaving 10 bases between them. Germline CDR1 is SGDLS and CDR2 is YYNGEE. The CDR3 is made up of 15 amino acids. CDR3 loop: CASSVGVEANTEAFF. The CDR3 DNA reads TGTGCCAGCAGCGTAGGGGTGGAAGCGAACACTGAAGCTTTCTTT.

The table lists this clonotype with many counts. The V and J genes are TRBV19 and TRBJ1-1, with D tentatively TRBD1 (5 bases). CDR3 length equals 13 residues. The ends were cut back, 7 bases at V and 1 base at J, with 10 bases in the middle. Germline lookup yields CDR1 LNHDA and CDR2 SQIVND (reference sequence). The CDR3, as DNA: TGTGCCAGTACCCCCAGGGCGAACACTGAAGCTTTCTTT. It encodes CASTPRANTEAFF.

This clonotype occurred many times. In nucleotides, the CDR3 is TGCAGTGTTCGAAGTTCTAGAGGAGAGACCCAGTACTTC. It specifies CSVRSSRGETQYF. This chain connects TRBV20-1 to TRBJ2-5; D gene ambiguous. Germline V gene lookup returns CDR1 DFQATT and CDR2 SNEGSKA (reference sequence). The length of the CDR3 is 13 residues. V gave up 7 bases and J gave up 4 bases, with 16 bases separating them.

This clonotype was counted ten times or more. The chain links TRBV6-2 or TRBV6-3 to TRBJ2-4; D ambiguous. The CDR3 contains 14 residues. Germline lookup yields CDR1 MNHEY and CDR2 SVGEGT. Trimming removed 4 bases from V and 9 bases from J, with 16 bases in between. In nucleotides, the CDR3 is TGTGCCAGCAGTTCGCCAGGACCGACCTCCATTCAGTACTTC. Translated: CASSSPGPTSIQYF.